The 14 T cell receptor beta chains presented below share a single source sample, sequenced in a study of OX40 agonist ivuxolimab in advanced cancers. Only in-frame clones appear in the TCRdb table, and some are missing; sequencing was by immunoSEQ multiplex PCR. The sample comprises over 55,000 clones, over 80% of which are singletons, and roughly 0.8% rests with the top ten. Sequences were derived from CD4+ or CD8+ T cells sorted from blood, sampled in a trial of the OX40 agonist ivuxolimab. The origin of the receptors is an adult with an advanced solid tumor such as melanoma, head and neck, liver or kidney cancer.

This sequence joins TRBV19 and TRBJ2-6, with TRBD1 matching 9 bases. The J segment lost 1 base and the V segment lost 5 bases, leaving 6 bases of the junction unmatched. Germline assignment: CDR1 LNHDA and CDR2 SQIVND (reference sequence). This CDR3 has 17 amino acids. As DNA, the CDR3 is TGTGCCAGTAGTGACACAGGGGGCTGGTCTGGGGCCAACGTCCTGACTTTC. It codes for CASSDTGGWSGANVLTF.

This clone showed up just a few times. The chain links TRBV4-2 to TRBJ1-1; no reliable D call. CDR3 length: 15 residues. The germline V and J ends were trimmed by 0 bases and 4 bases, with 12 bases remaining between them. Germline loops: CDR1 LGHNA, CDR2 YNFKEQ. The CDR3 sequence is CASSQDEGGGTEAFF. As DNA, the CDR3 is TGTGCCAGCAGCCAAGATGAGGGAGGAGGCACTGAAGCTTTCTTT.

The genes are TRBV9 and TRBJ1-5, with D perhaps matching TRBD1 (5 bases). Trimming took 2 bases from V and 3 from J, leaving 12 bases between them. CDR3 size: 15 residues. Germline lookup yields CDR1 SGDLS and CDR2 YYNGEE. The CDR3 loop is CASSVGGANNQPQHF. In nucleotides, the CDR3 is TGTGCCAGCAGCGTCGGGGGAGCGAACAATCAGCCCCAGCATTTT.

This clone was seen just once. The chain couples TRBV7-9 to TRBJ2-3; unclear D gene. Germline V gives CDR1 SEHNR, CDR2 FQNEAQ (reference sequence). CDR3 length: 12 amino acids. V was clipped by 2 bases and J by 6 bases, with 6 bases between them. DNA of the CDR3: TGTGCCAGCAGCTTACTAGGGGATACGCAGTATTTT. Translation: CASSLLGDTQYF.

The gene calls are TRBV29-1 and TRBJ1-2, with D tentatively TRBD1 (5 bases). Deletions cut 0 bases from V and 5 bases from J, with 13 bases between. Germline CDR1 and CDR2: SQVTM and ANQGSEA. The CDR3 contains 14 residues. In DNA form, the CDR3 reads TGCAGCGTTGAAGATATGGCTGAGGGGTATGGCTACACCTTC. It specifies CSVEDMAEGYGYTF.

DNA for the CDR3: TGTGCCAGCAGCCGACAGGGAGGCGAAGCTTTCTTT. Translated, it gives CASSRQGGEAFF. V gene TRBV6-5 combines with J gene TRBJ1-1; 7 nucleotides match TRBD1. The CDR3 is 12 residues long. The trim removed 6 bases at V and 8 bases at J, leaving 6 bases unmatched. Germline V lookup: CDR1 MNHEY, CDR2 SVGAGI.

The rearrangement joins TRBV19 to TRBJ2-5, with 11 bases identical to TRBD2. This CDR3 is 13 amino acids long. Germline V CDR1 and CDR2: LNHDA, SQIVND (reference sequence). After removal of 9 bases from V and 3 bases from J, the junction contained 3 bases not matched to a gene. CDR3 sequence: CASQGLAEETQYF. CDR3 bases: TGTGCCAGCCAGGGACTAGCGGAAGAGACCCAGTACTTC.

V and J are TRBV15 and TRBJ1-3; D remains unclear. Trimming stripped 5 bases from V and 0 bases from J, with 11 bases between. Looked up from germline, CDR1 is LNHNV and CDR2 is YYDKDF (reference sequence). The CDR3 runs to 15 residues. In DNA, the CDR3 is TGTGCCACCAGCCTCGGAGGTACCTCTGGAAACACCATATATTTT. Translating it yields CATSLGGTSGNTIYF. Variable domain in full (rest from reference TRBV15 and TRBJ1-3): DAMVIQNPRYQVTQFGKPVTLSCSQTLNHNVMYWYQQKSSQAPKLLFHYYDKDFNNEADTPDNFQSRRPNTSFCFLDIRSPGLGDTAMYLCATSLGGTSGNTIYFGEGSWLTVV.

This clone is a singleton in its sample. V is TRBV11-2 and J is TRBJ2-3, with TRBD1 matching 7 bases. The CDR3 length is 14 residues. The junction had 11 bases not matched to a gene; V was cut back by 3 bases and J by 11 bases. The germline V gene has CDR1 SGHAT and CDR2 FQNNGV. The CDR3 region is CASSLDRLTTLQYF. In DNA, the CDR3 is TGTGCCAGCAGCTTGGACAGGCTTACGACCCTGCAGTATTTT.

The rearrangement uses TRBV7-2 and TRBJ2-5, with 9 bases aligning to TRBD2. The closer fit of TRBJ2-7 to the DNA end suggests the J call may be wrong. Germline loops: CDR1 SGHTA, CDR2 FQGNSA. There are 16 residues in the CDR3. The CDR3, as DNA: TGTGCCAGCAGCTTAGGTCATGGCGGGGGGGCCTACGAGCAGTACTTC. Its protein product is CASSLGHGGGAYEQYF.

V usage is TRBV30 and J usage is TRBJ2-5; D assignment may be TRBD1 or TRBD2 (7 bases each). The CDR3 has 14 amino acids. Germline V gene lookup returns CDR1 GTSNPN and CDR2 SVGIG (reference sequence). V was shortened by 2 bases and J by 1 base, with 11 bases between the two germline ends. The CDR3 region is CAWSTRGGQETQYF. The CDR3 nucleotides read TGTGCCTGGAGTACCAGGGGGGGCCAAGAGACCCAGTACTTC.

The chain carries TRBV15 and TRBJ1-2; D may be TRBD1 (5 bases). Germline CDR1 is LNHNV and CDR2 is YYDKDF (reference sequence). The V end lost 5 bases, the J end lost 3 bases, and 13 bases lay between the germline ends. CDR3 length: 14 amino acids. In DNA form, the CDR3 reads TGTGCCACCAGCTACTCGGGGGGTTACTATGGCTACACCTTC. Its protein product is CATSYSGGYYGYTF.

The CDR3 nucleotides are TGTGCCAGTAGTATGAACGGTGAGCAGTTCTTC. Translated: CASSMNGEQFF. The V call is TRBV19, the J call TRBJ2-1; D not resolved. The CDR3 has 11 residues. Trimming left V 3 bases short and J 9 bases short, with 6 bases between. Germline V gene lookup returns CDR1 LNHDA and CDR2 SQIVND (reference sequence).

The chain employs TRBV7-2 and TRBJ2-5; a possible D gene is TRBD1 (5 bases). The end of the DNA aligns better with TRBJ2-7, so the J call may be wrong. This CDR3 region has 13 residues. From germline, CDR1 is SGHTA and CDR2 FQGNSA. CDR3 nucleotides: TGTGCCAGCAGCCCTGACAGCCCCTACGAGCAGTACTTC. Protein: CASSPDSPYEQYF.